This TCR beta chain was recorded in a study of beta chain features in type 1 diabetes. Study-level findings and limits: Whether HLA type influences TCRB rearrangement remained unresolved here. Type 1 diabetes patients had VDJ junctions that carried fewer insertions and more deletions.

The investigators reverse transcribed all of the isolated RNA, so they sequenced expressed TCRB transcripts. The repertoire was sequenced with immunoSEQ multiplex PCR; TCRdb's copy has only in-frame clones and lacks some. The sample lists 250,000 to 350,000 clones, approximately 10% occurring once. This clone was seen a few times. Its antigen is as yet unknown. This TCR was sampled from a woman in her 30s in good health. Material: naive CD4+ T cells from blood.

The CDR3 spells CASSVVRGGAETQYF. In DNA, the CDR3 is TGTGCCAGCAGCGTAGTTCGGGGGGGCGCAGAGACCCAGTACTTC. The chain carries TRBV9 and TRBJ2-5; TRBD2 aligns across 8 bases. Germline assignment: CDR1 SGDLS and CDR2 YYNGEE. The CDR3 is 15 residues long. Trimming removed 0 bases from V and 4 bases from J; junction bases left unmatched: 5.